The entry below describes one T cell receptor beta chain. This sample is drawn from a study of T cell changes during pregnancy in multiple sclerosis. The V gene's germline CDR1 is SQVTM and CDR2 ANQGSEA. CDR3 size: 15 residues. With 1 base removed from V and 5 bases from J, the gap between germline ends came to 18 bases. TCRdb's table, derived via immunoSEQ multiplex PCR, lists solely in-frame clones and lacks some. Of around 15,000 clones listed, 80% to 90% were seen once; the top ten hold 9% to 10%. The chain couples TRBV29-1 to TRBJ2-7; a possible D gene is TRBD1 (6 bases). The input for sequencing was CD8+ T cells from peripheral blood mononuclear cells, taken in the second trimester of pregnancy. The receptor was derived from a female donor in good health, enrolled as a control in a pregnancy study. CDR3 amino acids: CSVEGHAGAGNEQYF. CDR3 DNA: TGCAGCGTTGAAGGACATGCAGGGGCCGGCAACGAGCAGTACTTC.